The 17 T cell receptor beta chains in this list originate from one sample, sequenced in a study of control samples from healthy donors and cancer patients. Sequencing was performed with immunoSEQ multiplex PCR; in TCRdb, only in-frame clones are kept and a portion is missing. The sample records 65,000 to 85,000 clones, around 87% being singletons. Sequencing used PBMCs. The receptor source for this set is a woman aged 50 to 60 with head and neck cancer.

This clone has only one observation. The chain combines TRBV27 with TRBJ2-2; TRBD1 might be the D (6 bases). Trimming stripped 5 bases from V and 5 bases from J, with 12 bases between. There are 14 residues in the CDR3. CDR1 and CDR2 (germline): MNHEY, SMNVEV (reference sequence). CDR3 protein: CASSKKTGTGELFF. DNA for the CDR3: TGTGCCAGCAGTAAAAAGACAGGAACCGGGGAGCTGTTTTTT.

The V gene is TRBV25-1, the J gene TRBJ1-1; D might be TRBD1 (6 bases). Per the germline V gene, CDR1 is MGHDK and CDR2 is SYGVNS. Trimming left V 9 bases short and J 5 bases short, with 16 bases between. The CDR3 length is 13 residues. The CDR3 loop is CASSRTGATEAFF. The CDR3 DNA is TGTGCCAGTTCTAGGACGGGGGCAACTGAAGCTTTCTTT. Variable domain in full (rest from reference TRBV25-1 and TRBJ1-1): EADIYQTPRYLVIGTGKKITLECSQTMGHDKMYWYQQDPGMELHLIHYSYGVNSTEKGDLSSESTVSRIRTEHFPLTLESARPSHTSQYLCASSRTGATEAFFGQGTRLTVV.

The rearrangement links TRBV2 to TRBJ1-2, with 9 bases that match TRBD1. J lost 7 bases, V lost 5 bases, and 5 bases had no gene match. This CDR3 is 13 amino acids long. Germline V gives CDR1 SNHLY, CDR2 FYNNEI. The CDR3 reads CASSRTGVGGYTF. Here the CDR3 DNA reads TGTGCCAGCAGTCGGACAGGGGTTGGTGGCTACACCTTC.

This clone was detected only a few times. This chain uses TRBV6-6 with TRBJ2-7; 11 bases align to TRBD2. The CDR3 consists of 14 residues. Trimming at V came to 4 bases and at J to 6 bases, leaving 5 bases not matched to a gene. The germline V gene encodes CDR1 MNHNY and CDR2 SVGAGI (reference sequence). For the CDR3, the DNA is TGTGCCAGCAGTTTAATAGCGGGGGGGTTCGAGCAGTACTTC. Its protein product is CASSLIAGGFEQYF.

The chain employs TRBV2 and TRBJ2-3, with TRBD1 as a possible D gene (6 bases). The CDR3 loop spans 16 amino acids. The ends were cut back, 5 bases at V and 0 bases at J, with 15 bases in the middle. Germline V gene data show CDR1 as SNHLY and CDR2 as FYNNEI. In DNA, the CDR3 is TGTGCCAGCAGTCCCACAGGGATAACTAGCACAGATACGCAGTATTTT. Amino acids: CASSPTGITSTDTQYF.

The DNA for the CDR3 is TGTGCCAGCAGCACAGGACAGCGCATTAACTATGGCTACACCTTC. Translated: CASSTGQRINYGYTF. The chain uses TRBV5-8 and TRBJ1-2, with D possibly TRBD1 on 6 matching bases. The germline gives CDR1 SGHTS, CDR2 YDEGEE. V gave up 4 bases and J gave up 1 base, with 14 bases separating them. The CDR3 consists of 15 residues.

CDR3 sequence (DNA): TGTGCCAGCAGCCCGCCGACTAGCGGGGGAAGCACAGATACGCAGTATTTT. Amino acids: CASSPPTSGGSTDTQYF. The chain uses TRBV5-5 and TRBJ2-3; 12 nucleotides match TRBD2. Trimming cost V 4 bases and J 0 bases; bases outside gene matches: 6. The CDR3 consists of 17 residues. Germline V lookup: CDR1 SGHKS, CDR2 YYEKEE (reference sequence).

The rearrangement uses TRBV11-2 and TRBJ2-1, with D possibly being TRBD2 (6 bases). With 0 bases removed from V and 12 bases from J, the gap between germline ends came to 9 bases. In germline, CDR1 is SGHAT, CDR2 FQNNGV. The CDR3 has 12 residues. The CDR3 DNA is TGTGCCAGCAGCTTAGAACTAGCTAGGCAGTTCTTC. It is translated as CASSLELARQFF.

The chain couples TRBV28 to TRBJ2-3; the match to TRBD2 covers 10 bases. Germline values: CDR1 MDHEN, CDR2 SYDVKM. The V segment lost 1 base and the J segment 0 bases; nucleotides outside the gene matches: 10. This CDR3 comprises 19 residues. Here the CDR3 DNA reads TGTGCCAGCAGTTTATCCCTTCCTCTAGCGGGGGCTAGCACAGATACGCAGTATTTT. Its translation: CASSLSLPLAGASTDTQYF.

The chain recombines TRBV28 with TRBJ1-1; a possible D gene is TRBD1 (5 bases). This CDR3 has 15 amino acids. Germline values: CDR1 MDHEN, CDR2 SYDVKM. Trimming took off 3 bases at V and 0 bases at J, with 11 bases between the two ends. CDR3 nucleotide sequence: TGTGCCAGCAGTTTTTATGACAGAATGAACACTGAAGCTTTCTTT. Translation: CASSFYDRMNTEAFF.

V usage is TRBV7-2 and J usage is TRBJ2-1; D is unclear. Germline CDR1 and CDR2: SGHTA and FQGNSA. The V gene lost 2 bases and the J gene lost 7 bases, with 9 bases spanning the gap. The CDR3 sequence is 13 residues long. CDR3 sequence (DNA): TGTGCCAGCAGCTTAATGGGGTCGAATGAGCAGTTCTTC. Protein: CASSLMGSNEQFF.

This clone was observed a few times. V usage is TRBV11-2 and J usage is TRBJ1-1; D uncertain. Germline V lookup: CDR1 SGHAT, CDR2 FQNNGV. V was shortened by 3 bases and J by 0 bases, with 11 bases between the two germline ends. This CDR3 region has 15 residues. CDR3 sequence: CASSLKAGVNTEAFF. The CDR3 DNA follows: TGTGCCAGCAGCTTGAAGGCGGGCGTGAACACTGAAGCTTTCTTT.

CDR3 amino acids: CAWSISRGGRTSTDTQYF. The CDR3 bases are TGTGCCTGGAGTATTTCCCGGGGAGGCCGAACTAGCACAGATACGCAGTATTTT. This chain links TRBV30 with TRBJ2-3, with D tentatively TRBD2 (6 bases). CDR3 length equals 18 residues. Germline V lookup: CDR1 GTSNPN, CDR2 SVGIG (reference sequence). Trimming shortened V by 2 bases and J by 0 bases, and 21 bases separated the two germline ends.

This chain joins TRBV5-4 and TRBJ2-2; 7 bases are a match to TRBD2. Germline V gives CDR1 SGHNT, CDR2 YYREEE (reference sequence). The J segment lost 4 bases and the V segment lost 2 bases, leaving 8 bases of the junction unmatched. The CDR3 extends over 16 amino acids. The CDR3 DNA is TGTGCCAGCAGCTTCGGTGCGGGGGAATCCACCGGGGAGCTGTTTTTT. It yields the protein CASSFGAGESTGELFF.

The chain combines TRBV7-2 with TRBJ1-1; possibly TRBD1 for D (6 bases). V was pared by 5 bases and J by 5 bases, with 15 bases between. Per the germline V gene, CDR1 is SGHTA and CDR2 is FQGNSA. CDR3 size: 14 residues. CDR3: CASSLSPGTTEAFF. The CDR3 DNA is TGTGCCAGCAGCCTATCCCCCGGGACAACTGAAGCTTTCTTT. Full variable domain (remainder filled in from reference TRBV7-2 and TRBJ1-1): GAGVSQSPSNKVTEKGKDVELRCDPISGHTALYWYRQSLGQGLEFLIYFQGNSAPDKSGLPSDRFSAERTGGSVSTLTIQRTQQEDSAVYLCASSLSPGTTEAFFGQGTRLTVV.

This sequence joins TRBV6-5 and TRBJ2-2; a weak D match, TRBD1 (6 bases). Trimming shortened V by 8 bases and J by 2 bases, and 9 bases separated the two germline ends. Per germline, CDR1 MNHEY and CDR2 SVGAGI. This CDR3 has 13 amino acids. CDR3 amino acids: CASRTVNTGELFF. CDR3 nucleotides: TGTGCCAGCCGGACAGTTAACACCGGGGAGCTGTTTTTT.

This chain uses TRBV5-4 with TRBJ2-1; D is unresolved. From germline, CDR1 is SGHNT and CDR2 YYREEE (reference sequence). V lost 1 base and J 0 bases, leaving 8 bases between the germline ends. CDR3 length equals 15 residues. CDR3 in amino acids: CASSLTLSSYNEQFF. As DNA, the CDR3 is TGTGCCAGCAGCTTGACGCTCAGCTCCTACAATGAGCAGTTCTTC.